The clone carrying this T cell receptor (beta chain) was counted between two and nine times. The record originates from a study of early T cells in non-severe SARS-CoV-2 infection. One entry per CDR3 protein results from TCRdb running MiXCR on the 5' RACE reads. The sample lists roughly 40,000 distinct CDR3 sequences; roughly an eighth were seen once. This TCR was sampled from an adult who was a healthcare worker with PCR-confirmed SARS-CoV-2 infection or an uninfected control (not recorded which). The source material was whole blood.

Here the CDR3 DNA reads TGTGCCAGCAGCAAGACCTACTACGAGCAGTACTTC. Its translation is CASSKTYYEQYF. V and J are TRBV7-9 and TRBJ2-7; D remains ambiguous. V lost 5 bases and J 3 bases, leaving 8 bases between the germline ends. Germline-derived CDR1 and CDR2 are SEHNR and FQNEAQ (reference sequence). The CDR3 spans 12 residues.